A single sample gave rise to the 21 T cell receptor beta chains below, sequenced in a study of blood T cell repertoires in COVID-19. Produced via immunoSEQ multiplex PCR; TCRdb's table is partial and in-frame only. The sample lists over 200,000 clones; 65% to 85% were seen once. Sequencing used peripheral blood. All receptors derive from a man between 45 and 60 years old with active or convalescent COVID-19.

The CDR3 sequence: CASSILPGQMNTEAFF. The CDR3 bases are TGTGCCAGTAGTATCTTACCGGGACAGATGAACACTGAAGCTTTCTTT. This rearrangement joins TRBV19 to TRBJ1-1; 7 nucleotides align to TRBD1. This CDR3 comprises 16 residues. V trimming: 3 bases; J trimming: 0 bases; junction bases outside the gene matches: 7. CDR1 and CDR2 (germline): LNHDA, SQIVND (reference sequence).

J is TRBJ1-4 and V is TRBV19, with 11 bases matching TRBD1. Germline trimming cut 5 bases from V and 7 bases from J; bases unmatched to any gene: 3. Germline-derived CDR1 and CDR2 are LNHDA and SQIVND (reference sequence). The CDR3 sequence is 14 residues long. The CDR3 DNA reads as TGTGCCAGTAGTCGGGACAGGGGGAGTGAAAAACTGTTTTTT. It codes for CASSRDRGSEKLFF.

This chain joins TRBV24-1 and TRBJ2-6, with a weak D call TRBD1 (5 bases). Germline V gene sequence: CDR1 KGHDR, CDR2 SFDVKD. Deletions cut 5 bases from V and 0 bases from J, with 13 bases between. This CDR3 is built from 17 residues. For the CDR3, the DNA is TGTGCCACCAGTGTCGTAGGGGCCCACTCTGGGGCCAACGTCCTGACTTTC. Translated, it gives CATSVVGAHSGANVLTF.

V and J are TRBV30 and TRBJ1-2, with 10 bases aligning to TRBD1. J gave up 7 bases and V 6 bases, and 5 bases lay outside the gene matches. This CDR3 has 12 residues. Germline CDR1 and CDR2: GTSNPN and SVGIG (reference sequence). This CDR3 reads CACRQGAFGYTF. DNA of the CDR3: TGTGCCTGTCGACAGGGGGCGTTTGGCTACACCTTC. The whole variable domain, remainder taken from reference TRBV30 and TRBJ1-2, is SQTIHQWPATLVQPVGSPLSLECTVEGTSNPNLYWYRQAAGRGLQLLFYSVGIGQISSEVPQNLSASRPQDRQFILSSKKLLLSDSGFYLCACRQGAFGYTFGSGTRLTVV.

The rearrangement uses TRBV5-1 and TRBJ1-1; D ambiguous. Trimming took 2 bases from V and 5 from J, leaving 10 bases between them. Germline loops: CDR1 SGHRS, CDR2 YFSETQ. The CDR3 is made up of 13 amino acids. The CDR3 reads CASSLIGETEAFF. The CDR3 DNA reads TGCGCCAGCAGCTTAATCGGTGAAACTGAAGCTTTCTTT.

The genes are TRBV24-1 and TRBJ1-3; TRBD1 might be the D (5 bases). The V end lost 4 bases, the J end lost 4 bases, and 16 bases lay between the germline ends. Germline V gives CDR1 KGHDR, CDR2 SFDVKD. The CDR3 is 16 residues long. The CDR3 region is CATSESGLWAGNTIYF. CDR3 nucleotides: TGTGCCACCAGTGAGTCGGGACTATGGGCAGGAAACACCATATATTTT.

V gene TRBV5-1 combines with J gene TRBJ1-5; 8 nucleotides match TRBD1. The CDR3 totals 17 residues. Per the germline V gene, CDR1 is SGHRS and CDR2 is YFSETQ. Losses at the gene ends were 2 bases for V and 3 bases for J; bases not matched to a gene: 10. The CDR3 loop reads CASSFMTGDPLNQPQHF. The DNA of the CDR3 is TGCGCCAGCAGCTTTATGACAGGGGACCCCCTCAATCAGCCCCAGCATTTT.

V gene TRBV29-1 combines with J gene TRBJ1-1; TRBD1 aligns across 8 bases. The CDR3 has 13 amino acids. Germline loops: CDR1 SQVTM, CDR2 ANQGSEA. V trimming: 6 bases; J trimming: 4 bases; junction bases outside the gene matches: 7. CDR3 sequence: CSVTTGDSTEAFF. The CDR3 DNA follows: TGCAGCGTCACGACAGGGGACAGCACTGAAGCTTTCTTT.

The gene calls are TRBV7-8 and TRBJ1-5, with D perhaps matching TRBD1 (5 bases). The CDR3 spans 13 residues. Germline V CDR1 and CDR2: SGHVS, FQNEAQ. V shed 7 bases and J shed 5 bases, with 12 bases lying between them. CDR3 coding DNA: TGTGCCAGCAAGGCGGGGCCAGATCAGCCCCAGCATTTT. Translated: CASKAGPDQPQHF.

The chain links TRBV5-1 to TRBJ2-3; TRBD2 aligns across 7 bases. Germline assignment: CDR1 SGHRS and CDR2 YFSETQ. V trimming: 4 bases; J trimming: 4 bases; junction bases outside the gene matches: 6. The CDR3 runs to 14 residues. This CDR3 reads CASSMGGVADTQYF. CDR3 DNA: TGCGCCAGCAGCATGGGGGGGGTCGCAGATACGCAGTATTTT.

The chain carries TRBV24-1 and TRBJ2-3, with D perhaps TRBD2 (6 bases). The CDR3 contains 14 residues. Germline-derived CDR1 and CDR2 are KGHDR and SFDVKD. Trimming took off 3 bases at V and 2 bases at J, with 8 bases between the two ends. In DNA, the CDR3 is TGTGCCACCAGTGATGCGGGGCCCACAGATACGCAGTATTTT. It is translated as CATSDAGPTDTQYF.

As DNA, the CDR3 is TGTGCCAGTTCCGGGTTCCGGGATTCACCCCTCCACTTT. As protein: CASSGFRDSPLHF. The V gene is TRBV19, the J gene TRBJ1-6; unclear D gene. The CDR3 loop spans 13 amino acids. V lost 8 bases, J lost 8 bases, and 13 bases lay in between. The germline V gene has CDR1 LNHDA and CDR2 SQIVND (reference sequence).

The genes are TRBV29-1 and TRBJ2-3, with a weak D call TRBD1 (5 bases). Germline CDR1 reads SQVTM; CDR2 reads ANQGSEA. The CDR3 runs to 17 residues. Trimming removed 3 bases at V and 5 bases at J, with 24 bases between. CDR3 in DNA: TGCAGCGTTGATGCCTCCCCCAGGGAAAGGCGACAAGATACGCAGTATTTT. Translating it yields CSVDASPRERRQDTQYF.

This clone has just a few counts. This chain uses TRBV3-1 (or the pseudogene TRBV3-2) with TRBJ2-7, with 9 positions matching TRBD1. The CDR3 is 14 amino acids. Germline V gene sequence: CDR1 LGHDT, CDR2 YNNKEL (reference sequence). Trimming removed 4 bases from V and 2 bases from J; junction bases left unmatched: 3. The CDR3 DNA sequence: TGTGCCAGCAGCCCGAGACAGGGGGCCTACGAGCAGTACTTC. Residues: CASSPRQGAYEQYF.

A single count supports this clone. The chain uses TRBV20-1 and TRBJ1-2; TRBD1 is a possible D gene (6 bases). In germline, CDR1 is DFQATT, CDR2 SNEGSKA (reference sequence). Trimming took 3 bases from V and 4 from J, leaving 15 bases between them. The CDR3 has 14 amino acids. The CDR3 protein is CSASMGARGYGYTF. The CDR3 coding sequence is TGCAGTGCTAGTATGGGGGCGCGAGGCTATGGCTACACCTTC.

The table lists this clone with a count of one. The chain couples TRBV11-2 to TRBJ2-5, with D perhaps TRBD2 (5 bases). Germline CDR1 and CDR2: SGHAT and FQNNGV. V was cut by 0 bases and J by 5 bases, with 16 bases left in between. The CDR3 sequence is 16 residues long. This CDR3 reads CASSLDRAGSVETQYF. DNA for the CDR3: TGTGCCAGCAGCTTAGATCGGGCGGGCTCGGTTGAGACCCAGTACTTC.

The chain couples TRBV18 to TRBJ2-7, with 12 bases fitting TRBD1. V was pared by 3 bases and J by 6 bases, with 3 bases of the junction left unmatched. CDR1 and CDR2 (germline): KGHSH, LQKENI. This CDR3 is 14 amino acids long. The chain's CDR3 is CASSPGTGGGEQYF. In nucleotides, the CDR3 is TGTGCCAGCTCACCTGGGACAGGGGGCGGCGAGCAGTACTTC.

The chain employs TRBV7-9 and TRBJ2-5; TRBD1 agrees at 9 bases. This CDR3 region has 16 residues. CDR1 is SEHNR, CDR2 FQNEAQ, per germline (reference sequence). J lost 9 bases, V lost 1 base, and 12 bases had no gene match. CDR3 in DNA: TGTGCCAGCAGCTTAGGTTCAGGACAGGGGATCCAAGCCCAGTACTTC. Amino acids: CASSLGSGQGIQAQYF.

The chain combines TRBV28 with TRBJ1-4; a weak D match, TRBD1 (6 bases). The V gene lost 6 bases and the J gene lost 8 bases, with 16 bases spanning the gap. This CDR3 region has 14 residues. In germline, CDR1 is MDHEN, CDR2 SYDVKM. CDR3 amino acids: CASRKQGLSEKLFF. The CDR3, as DNA: TGTGCCAGCAGGAAACAGGGCCTCAGCGAAAAACTGTTTTTT.

The rearrangement joins TRBV30 to TRBJ1-6, with 7 bases matching TRBD1. Germline CDR1 GTSNPN, CDR2 SVGIG (reference sequence). V lost 7 bases, J lost 6 bases, and 3 bases stayed unmatched. The CDR3 is made up of 12 amino acids. The CDR3 region is CASGTVNSPLHF. CDR3 bases: TGTGCCTCCGGGACAGTTAATTCACCCCTCCACTTT.

This chain links TRBV2 with TRBJ1-5; D uncertain. Germline CDR1 reads SNHLY; CDR2 reads FYNNEI. Trimming left V 4 bases short and J 7 bases short, with 11 bases between. This CDR3 has 13 residues. The CDR3 DNA is TGTGCCAGCAGTGGAGGGTTGTACCAGCCCCAGCATTTT. Translation: CASSGGLYQPQHF.